This TCR beta chain was sequenced in a study of T-cell reconstitution after alpha-beta-depleted transplantation in children. Study findings and constraints: Fresh T-cell production supplied most of the T-cell counts and diversity seen one year after transplant. Where alpha-beta T cells came from about two months after transplant was reportedly several hundred expanded graft clones. Surviving recipient T cells and intrathymic progenitors accounted for some patients' high TCRbeta diversity at day 60.

Preparation of the TCRbeta library used unique molecular identifiers. Each CDR3 protein gets one entry after TCRdb re-called the PCR reads with MiXCR. The table records some 220,000 distinct CDR3 sequences, approximately 10% of them present only once. This CDR3 region has 16 residues. Germline-derived CDR1 and CDR2 are SGHTA and FQGNSA. V lost 5 bases and J lost 1, with 18 bases in between. This clonotype was counted at least ten times. The target antigen is unknown. The input for sequencing was PBMCs, taken before TCRalphabeta/CD19-depleted stem cell transplant. The TCR originated in a child younger than two with acute myeloid leukemia, due to receive a stem cell transplant. The chain carries TRBV7-2 and TRBJ2-7, with unresolved D. The CDR3 here is CASSRSRGVPSYEQYF. The CDR3 DNA reads as TGTGCCAGCAGCCGTAGTAGAGGAGTGCCTTCCTACGAGCAGTACTTC.